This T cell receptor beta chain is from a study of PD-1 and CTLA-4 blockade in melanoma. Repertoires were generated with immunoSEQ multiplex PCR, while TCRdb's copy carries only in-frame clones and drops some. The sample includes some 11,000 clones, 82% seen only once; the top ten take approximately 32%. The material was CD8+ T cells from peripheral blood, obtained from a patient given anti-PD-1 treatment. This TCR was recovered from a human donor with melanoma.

The CDR3 nucleotides are TGTGCCAGCAGCTTAGGGCTCGTTGGAAGCACAGATACGCAGTATTTT. Protein sequence: CASSLGLVGSTDTQYF. The V gene is TRBV7-9, the J gene TRBJ2-3; unclear D gene. Germline CDR1 and CDR2: SEHNR and FQNEAQ (reference sequence). V was cut by 1 base and J by 0 bases, with 11 bases left in between. The CDR3 sequence is 16 residues long.